These 6 T cell receptor beta chains share one sample of origin, sequenced in a study of breast tumors, draining lymph nodes, adjacent tissues. One entry per CDR3 protein results from TCRdb running MiXCR on the multiplex PCR reads. The sample lists some 130,000 distinct CDR3 sequences, 21% occurring once. The lymph nodes were axillary draining lymph nodes from breast cancer patients. The sequenced sample was axillary lymph node tissue. The receptors derive from a female donor with breast cancer. Some clones in this sample may be carry-over from other donors' samples.

The table lists this clonotype with many counts. The V and J genes are TRBV20-1 and TRBJ2-3; 9 bases match TRBD2. CDR3 length: 18 amino acids. Looked up from germline, CDR1 is DFQATT and CDR2 is SNEGSKA (reference sequence). The J segment lost 1 base and the V segment lost 4 bases, leaving 15 bases of the junction unmatched. Written as DNA, the CDR3 is TGCAGTGCTACCAGACTAGCGGTTACATTTCGTGGCACAGATACGCAGTATTTT. Its protein is CSATRLAVTFRGTDTQYF.

This clonotype was seen at least ten times. The chain combines TRBV4-1 with TRBJ1-4; a weak D match, TRBD1 (6 bases). Trimming removed 4 bases at V and 0 bases at J, with 30 bases between. Looked up from germline, CDR1 is MGHRA and CDR2 is YSYEKL. CDR3 length: 22 amino acids. CDR3 sequence (DNA): TGCGCCAGCAGCCCCCTCCCCCGGTGGGGGCAGGGAATTTTAGCAACTAATGAAAAACTGTTTTTT. Amino acid sequence: CASSPLPRWGQGILATNEKLFF.

This clonotype was counted at least ten times. The gene calls are TRBV12-3 or TRBV12-4 and TRBJ1-5; maybe TRBD1 (6 bases). CDR3 length: 16 amino acids. Trimming stripped 3 bases from V and 2 bases from J, with 14 bases between. The CDR3 loop reads CASSLSLGGGNQPQHF. The CDR3 region has the DNA TGTGCCAGCAGTTTGTCGTTAGGGGGAGGCAATCAGCCCCAGCATTTT.

Concerning this clonotype itself: A single base separates this from a much larger clone, so it may be a read error. V and J are TRBV30 and TRBJ2-1; the D gene could be TRBD1 or TRBD2 (5 bases each). V lost 0 bases and J 9 bases, leaving 18 bases between the germline ends. Germline V gives CDR1 GTSNPN, CDR2 SVGIG (reference sequence). This CDR3 comprises 15 residues. Here the CDR3 reads CAWSVNWGSRVEQFF. The CDR3 nucleotides are TGTGCCTGGAGTGTAAACTGGGGGAGTAGGGTTGAGCAGTTCTTC.

The sample holds many counts of this clonotype. The chain has TRBV14 and TRBJ1-5; D possibly corresponds to TRBD1 (5 bases). From germline, CDR1 is SGHDN and CDR2 FVKESK. Trimming took 7 bases from V and 1 from J, leaving 14 bases between them. The CDR3 consists of 15 residues. The chain's CDR3 is CASNRAGASNQPQHF. CDR3 bases: TGTGCCAGCAACCGTGCCGGGGCAAGCAATCAGCCCCAGCATTTT.

With regard to this clonotype: A much larger clonotype is one base distant, so this may be a read error. The conserved phenylalanine or tryptophan is not found at the CDR3 terminus, so this likely reflects a read error. CDR3: CASSTSLAENSPLHL. CDR3 in DNA: TGTGCCAGCAGCACGTCCCTCGCCGAAAATTCACCCCTCCACCTT. V and J are TRBV11-2 and TRBJ1-6; D remains unclear. The CDR3 sequence is 15 residues long. V was shortened by 5 bases and J by 7 bases, with 15 bases between the two germline ends. Per the germline V gene, CDR1 is SGHAT and CDR2 is FQNNGV.